Described below is a single TCR beta chain sequence and its context. The target antigen is unknown. CDR1 LGHDT and CDR2 YNNKEL come from the germline V gene (reference sequence). This CDR3 contains 12 residues. The V segment lost 3 bases and the J segment 14 bases; nucleotides outside the gene matches: 9. These data come from a study of blood T cells in healthy people across ages. A second PCR, run for roughly 7 to 11 cycles, used a sample-barcoded 5' primer plus a J-beta primer mix. TCRdb analysed the 5' RACE reads with MiXCR anew, one entry per CDR3 protein. The sample includes 600,000 or so distinct CDR3 sequences, around 20% of them seen just once. Overall study results and limits: Greater diversity and more naive CD4+ cells were seen in long-lived donors than in aged donors.

The sequenced material came from blood. The receptor's source is a man aged 65 to 79 in good health. This sequence joins TRBV3-1 and TRBJ2-5; TRBD1 matches at 7 bases. This CDR3 is CASSHGVGDRYF. In DNA, the CDR3 is TGTGCCAGCAGCCATGGGGTGGGGGACAGATACTTC.